Given below is one T cell receptor beta chain in context. No antigen is known for it. The entry originates in a study of blood T cells in healthy people across ages. Combining a sample-barcoded 5' primer with a J-beta primer mix, a second PCR ran for roughly 6 to 11 cycles. Every cDNA molecule bore a tag from a template-switch adaptor containing 12 random nucleotides. MiXCR, applied by TCRdb to the 5' RACE reads, yields one record per CDR3 protein. Found here are approximately 800,000 distinct CDR3 sequences, approximately 60% of them singletons; the top ten hold around 24%. Germline V lookup: CDR1 LGHDT, CDR2 YNNKEL (reference sequence). The CDR3 loop spans 16 amino acids. Between the trimmed V and J ends, which lost 1 base and 2 bases, there was a span of 12 bases. Study-wide results and caveats: Not knowing donor CMV status may have confounded expanded clonotype changes. PBMCs left unsorted prevented a conclusive naive versus antigen-experienced comparison.

Total RNA, at least 5 micrograms per sample, was extracted from PBMCs. This sequence originates from a man aged 35 to 55 in good health. Sequences were obtained from blood. The chain employs TRBV3-1 and TRBJ1-5, with D uncertain. CDR3 residues: CASSQGGTAGNQPQHF. DNA for the CDR3: TGTGCCAGCAGCCAAGGTGGAACCGCGGGCAATCAGCCCCAGCATTTT.